Below are 8 T cell receptor beta chains sequenced from a single sample in a study of blood T cell repertoires in COVID-19. Sequencing used immunoSEQ multiplex PCR; TCRdb keeps in-frame clones, though not all of them. Seen here are roughly 200,000 clones, roughly 80% observed once, and the top ten hold approximately 8.7%. Sequencing was carried out using peripheral blood. All receptors derive from an elderly woman with acute or convalescent COVID-19.

This clone has a handful of counts. The chain couples TRBV7-8 to TRBJ1-4; TRBD1 aligns across 7 bases. V was clipped by 4 bases and J by 1 base; unmatched bases: 6. This CDR3 has 16 residues. The germline V gene has CDR1 SGHVS and CDR2 FQNEAQ. CDR3 coding DNA: TGTGCCAGCAGCTCTTCTACAGGGGTAACTAATGAAAAACTGTTTTTT. Encoded protein: CASSSSTGVTNEKLFF.

The chain carries TRBV6-5 and TRBJ2-5; 9 positions match TRBD1. The CDR3 extends over 15 amino acids. Per the germline V gene, CDR1 is MNHEY and CDR2 is SVGAGI. J gave up 4 bases and V 7 bases, and 10 bases lay outside the gene matches. The CDR3 DNA is TGTGCCAGCAATGTCGACAGGGGGGAAGGAGAGACCCAGTACTTC. Translation: CASNVDRGEGETQYF.

The chain combines TRBV9 with TRBJ1-1; TRBD1 matches at 9 bases. V trimming: 4 bases; J trimming: 1 base; junction bases outside the gene matches: 8. CDR3 length equals 16 residues. Germline values: CDR1 SGDLS, CDR2 YYNGEE. CDR3 residues: CASSPGQGRKNTEAFF. CDR3 DNA: TGTGCCAGCAGCCCAGGACAGGGGCGAAAGAACACTGAAGCTTTCTTT.

This rearrangement joins TRBV4-2 to TRBJ2-1; no clear D gene. Germline values: CDR1 LGHNA, CDR2 YNFKEQ. The CDR3 consists of 16 residues. The V and J ends lost 0 bases and 2 bases respectively, with 11 bases between them. The CDR3 coding sequence is TGTGCCAGCAGCCAAGAGAAAACTCCCCCCTACAATGAGCAGTTCTTC. This codes for CASSQEKTPPYNEQFF.

The rearrangement links TRBV5-5 to TRBJ2-5, with 7 bases that match TRBD1. The CDR3 is 14 residues long. Germline loops: CDR1 SGHKS, CDR2 YYEKEE (reference sequence). Trimming removed 4 bases from V and 5 bases from J; junction bases left unmatched: 8. In DNA form, the CDR3 reads TGTGCCAGCAGCACAGCCGGACAGGAGGAGACCCAGTACTTC. This sequence encodes CASSTAGQEETQYF.

The V call is TRBV7-8, the J call TRBJ2-5; weak D call: TRBD1 (5 bases). Germline values: CDR1 SGHVS, CDR2 FQNEAQ. The length of the CDR3 is 15 residues. The ends were cut back, 1 base at V and 4 bases at J, with 13 bases in the middle. CDR3 residues: CASSLELGQGETQYF. The CDR3 coding sequence is TGTGCCAGCAGCTTAGAACTCGGTCAGGGAGAGACCCAGTACTTC.

The V and J genes are TRBV9 and TRBJ2-3, with a tentative D call TRBD1 (8 bases). CDR1 and CDR2 (germline): SGDLS, YYNGEE. Trimming removed 3 bases from V and 8 bases from J, with 13 bases in between. The CDR3 covers 13 residues. The CDR3 here is CASSATGEGTQYF. CDR3 nucleotide sequence: TGTGCCAGCAGCGCGACAGGGGAGGGTACGCAGTATTTT.

The chain joins TRBV28 to TRBJ2-7; TRBD2 matches at 7 bases. The V gene's germline CDR1 is MDHEN and CDR2 SYDVKM. CDR3 length equals 15 residues. After removal of 1 base from V and 2 bases from J, the junction contained 5 bases not matched to a gene. The CDR3 protein is CASSLSRGLAYEQYF. For the CDR3, the DNA is TGTGCCAGCAGTTTATCGCGGGGGTTGGCCTACGAGCAGTACTTC.